The 14 T cell receptor beta chains in this list originate from one sample, sequenced in a study of CD8 T cells in ankylosing spondylitis. TCRdb reanalysed the 5' RACE reads using MiXCR and keeps one entry per CDR3 protein. The data show approximately 240,000 distinct CDR3 sequences, under 12% seen once. Sequencing was performed on blood, either unsorted or a sorted T cell fraction (not recorded which). The source is a male donor with ankylosing spondylitis or in good health (not recorded which).

This clonotype was counted only a few times. The chain couples TRBV25-1 to TRBJ2-7, with D possibly matching TRBD1 (5 bases). V lost 3 bases and J 3 bases, leaving 15 bases between the germline ends. This CDR3 region has 15 residues. CDR1 MGHDK and CDR2 SYGVNS come from the germline V gene. CDR3: CASSDVGQGNYEQYF. The CDR3 nucleotides read TGTGCCAGCAGTGATGTTGGTCAGGGCAACTACGAGCAGTACTTC.

DNA of the CDR3: TGCAGTGCTGGCCGGACAGGGGGCTTCGTGAACACTGAAGCTTTCTTT. Protein: CSAGRTGGFVNTEAFF. J is TRBJ1-1 and V is TRBV20-1, with 11 nucleotides matching TRBD1. The CDR3 runs 16 residues. The V segment lost 5 bases and the J segment 0 bases; nucleotides outside the gene matches: 8. In germline, CDR1 is DFQATT, CDR2 SNEGSKA (reference sequence).

This clonotype has ten or more counts. The CDR3 here is CSATGLAGYNEQFF. The CDR3 DNA is TGCAGTGCTACCGGACTAGCGGGTTACAATGAGCAGTTCTTC. The V gene is TRBV20-1, the J gene TRBJ2-1, with 11 bases aligning to TRBD2. Germline loops: CDR1 DFQATT, CDR2 SNEGSKA (reference sequence). The CDR3 loop spans 14 amino acids. The junction had 3 bases not matched to a gene; V was cut back by 4 bases and J by 4 bases.

This clonotype was seen many times. The CDR3: CASSQRPYEQYF. The CDR3 coding sequence is TGTGCCAGCAGCCAACGACCCTACGAGCAGTACTTC. The chain combines TRBV3-1 with TRBJ2-7; D gene ambiguous. Deletions cut 2 bases from V and 2 bases from J, with 4 bases between. This CDR3 has 12 residues. Per the germline V gene, CDR1 is LGHDT and CDR2 is YNNKEL (reference sequence).

This clonotype has ten or more counts. The chain joins TRBV7-2 to TRBJ1-1; a weak D match, TRBD1 (6 bases). Germline CDR1 is SGHTA and CDR2 is FQGNSA. The CDR3 length is 14 residues. V gave up 3 bases and J gave up 3 bases, with 11 bases separating them. The CDR3 sequence: CASSFRGLDTEAFF. The CDR3, as DNA: TGTGCCAGCAGCTTTCGGGGGCTTGACACTGAAGCTTTCTTT.

This clonotype was found many times. V gene TRBV6-1 combines with J gene TRBJ1-3; 7 bases are a match to TRBD1. With 5 bases clipped from V and 4 bases from J, the junction kept 5 bases outside the gene matches. The CDR3 has 14 amino acids. CDR1 MNHNS and CDR2 SASEGT come from the germline V gene. CDR3 in DNA: TGTGCCAGCAGTACCAGGGGGACGGGAAACACCATATATTTT. The encoded protein is CASSTRGTGNTIYF.

In this sample, this clonotype turned up a few times. J is TRBJ2-3 and V is TRBV5-1, with 8 nucleotides matching TRBD1. This CDR3 is 16 amino acids long. Germline lookup yields CDR1 SGHRS and CDR2 YFSETQ. J lost 3 bases, V lost 4 bases, and 10 bases had no gene match. CDR3 amino acids: CASSNRGQGGTDTQYF. The CDR3 nucleotides read TGCGCCAGCAGCAATCGAGGACAGGGTGGGACAGATACGCAGTATTTT.

In this sample, this clonotype turned up a few times. The V gene is TRBV5-1, the J gene TRBJ2-7, with TRBD1 identical over 9 bases. Trimming at V came to 5 bases and at J to 5 bases, leaving 8 bases not matched to a gene. The CDR3 sequence is 14 residues long. Germline CDR1 is SGHRS and CDR2 is YFSETQ. The CDR3 loop reads CASSTGTGNDEQYF. CDR3 nucleotide sequence: TGCGCCAGCAGTACAGGGACAGGGAACGACGAGCAGTACTTC.

This clonotype was seen at least ten times. The CDR3 loop is CASSLRAGIGETQYF. The CDR3 nucleotides read TGTGCCAGCAGCCTCCGGGCAGGGATAGGCGAGACCCAGTACTTC. The V gene is TRBV7-9, the J gene TRBJ2-5; TRBD1 might be the D (5 bases). Germline V gives CDR1 SEHNR, CDR2 FQNEAQ (reference sequence). This CDR3 is 15 amino acids long. Trimming shortened V by 5 bases and J by 5 bases, and 18 bases separated the two germline ends.

This clonotype occurred many times. The chain employs TRBV20-1 and TRBJ2-1, with D possibly TRBD1 on 6 matching bases. The CDR3 has 14 amino acids. V was clipped by 3 bases and J by 2 bases, with 11 bases between them. CDR1 and CDR2 (germline): DFQATT, SNEGSKA (reference sequence). CDR3 bases: TGCAGTGCTAGTAGGGGGTCCGCCTACAATGAGCAGTTCTTC. It translates to CSASRGSAYNEQFF.

This clonotype occurred many times. V usage is TRBV25-1 and J usage is TRBJ2-7; the D is unclear. V was trimmed by 3 bases and J by 6 bases, leaving 9 bases between them. The CDR3 loop spans 12 amino acids. Per the germline V gene, CDR1 is MGHDK and CDR2 is SYGVNS. The CDR3 loop is CASSEWTFEQYF. CDR3 nucleotides: TGTGCCAGCAGTGAGTGGACGTTCGAGCAGTACTTC.

To note about this clonotype: This may be a read error: a much more frequent sequence differs by one nucleotide. In nucleotides, the CDR3 is TGTGACAGCAGGACAACGGCGGGGGGAGACAATGAGCAGTTCTTC. It codes for CDSRTTAGGDNEQFF. V usage is TRBV4-2 and J usage is TRBJ2-1; TRBD2 aligns across 8 bases. Per the germline V gene, CDR1 is LGHNA and CDR2 is YNFKEQ. The CDR3 consists of 15 residues.

This clonotype was observed many times. The rearrangement joins TRBV7-9 to TRBJ1-1, with D possibly TRBD1 on 5 matching bases. Germline values: CDR1 SEHNR, CDR2 FQNEAQ (reference sequence). Trimming took off 3 bases at V and 5 bases at J, with 16 bases between the two ends. The CDR3 is 15 amino acids. CDR3 loop: CASSFGARVGTEAFF. The DNA of the CDR3 is TGTGCCAGCAGCTTTGGGGCCAGGGTGGGTACTGAAGCTTTCTTT.

The gene calls are TRBV30 and TRBJ2-5; 8 bases align to TRBD2. The CDR3 length is 15 residues. J lost 4 bases, V lost 3 bases, and 10 bases had no gene match. Looked up from germline, CDR1 is GTSNPN and CDR2 is SVGIG (reference sequence). DNA of the CDR3: TGTGCCTGGAGATCACAAGCGGGAGTTCGAGAGACCCAGTACTTC. Translated, it gives CAWRSQAGVRETQYF.